This TCR beta chain was captured by sequencing in a study of T cell repertoires in cytomegalovirus infection. For the study at large: Public TCR beta signatures indicated both CMV infection and matching HLA type.

TCRdb re-called the reads with MiXCR, one entry per CDR3 protein. The data show approximately 500,000 distinct CDR3 sequences, about 15% seen once. Study results and limitations: There were HLA-C-restricted CMV-specific TCR beta clonotypes dominating the ex vivo response.

A word on this clonotype: The antigen is undetermined.

This sequence was found in a human donor in good health (CMV status not recorded). Some clones in this sample may be carry-over from other donors' samples. Specimen: CD8+ T cells from PBMCs.

DNA of the CDR3: TGTGCCAGCAGTGAAGACAATACCGGACAGGACTATGGCTACACCTTC. It specifies CASSEDNTGQDYGYTF. The V gene is TRBV2, the J gene TRBJ1-2; 7 bases agree with TRBD1. Germline V gene data show CDR1 as SNHLY and CDR2 as FYNNEI. CDR3 length: 16 amino acids. The trim removed 1 base at V and 3 bases at J, leaving 8 bases unmatched.